A single T cell receptor (beta chain) is shown here with its context. Its antigen remains unknown. The data were taken from a study of cytomegalovirus exposure and HLA in healthy donors. Overall study results and limits: In vitro experiments confirmed that three CMV-associated chains were specific for CMV antigens. Subsequent analysis found a tendency for first-cohort TCR clusters to co-occur within the approximately 130 validation repertoires.

The donors were part of the roughly 120-subject validation cohort, which stood apart from the 666-subject first cohort. The data were produced by immunoSEQ multiplex PCR, yet TCRdb's version contains in-frame clones alone and is incomplete. In the table there are 100,000 to 150,000 clones, about 96% of which are singletons. The source is a young man in good health and CMV-seronegative. Specimen: PBMCs.

CDR3: CASSGRRGLLYNEQFF. The CDR3, as DNA: TGCGCCAGCAGCGGGCGCAGGGGCCTTCTATACAATGAGCAGTTCTTC. The chain combines TRBV10-1 with TRBJ2-1; maybe TRBD1 (6 bases). Germline V gene sequence: CDR1 WNHNN, CDR2 SYGVQD (reference sequence). The CDR3 covers 16 residues. Trimming pared 6 bases from V and 4 bases from J, leaving 19 bases between.